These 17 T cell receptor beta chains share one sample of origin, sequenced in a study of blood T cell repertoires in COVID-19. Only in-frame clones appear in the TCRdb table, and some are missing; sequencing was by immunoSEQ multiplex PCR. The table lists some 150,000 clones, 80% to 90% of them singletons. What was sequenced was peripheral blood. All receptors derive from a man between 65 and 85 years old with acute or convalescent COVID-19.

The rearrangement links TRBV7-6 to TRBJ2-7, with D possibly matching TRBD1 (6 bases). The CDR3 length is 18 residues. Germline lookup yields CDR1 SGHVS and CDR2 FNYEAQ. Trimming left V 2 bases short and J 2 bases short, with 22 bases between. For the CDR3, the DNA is TGTGCCAGCAGCTTATCAGTAGGGCAGTGGGGGCTTCCCTACGAGCAGTACTTC. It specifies CASSLSVGQWGLPYEQYF.

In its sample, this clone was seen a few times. This chain's CDR3 is CASSIAPGQGVEQYF. In DNA form, the CDR3 reads TGTGCCAGTAGTATAGCCCCGGGACAGGGGGTCGAGCAGTACTTC. The chain couples TRBV19 to TRBJ2-7; 11 nucleotides match TRBD1. Per the germline V gene, CDR1 is LNHDA and CDR2 is SQIVND (reference sequence). V shed 1 base and J 6 bases; nucleotides not matched to a gene: 5. The CDR3 is 15 residues long.

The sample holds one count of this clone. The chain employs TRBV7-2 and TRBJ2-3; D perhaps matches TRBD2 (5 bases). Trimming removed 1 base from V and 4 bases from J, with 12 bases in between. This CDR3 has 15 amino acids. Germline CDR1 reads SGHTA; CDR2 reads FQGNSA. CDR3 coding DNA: TGTGCCAGCAGCTTAGTATTCATGGGAGCAGATACGCAGTATTTT. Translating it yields CASSLVFMGADTQYF.

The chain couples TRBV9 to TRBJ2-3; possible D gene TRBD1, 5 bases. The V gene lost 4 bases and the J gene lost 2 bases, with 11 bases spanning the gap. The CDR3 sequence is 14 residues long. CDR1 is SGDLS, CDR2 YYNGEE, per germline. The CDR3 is CASSPRTTTDTQYF. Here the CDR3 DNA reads TGTGCCAGCAGCCCTCGGACAACCACAGATACGCAGTATTTT.

The CDR3 DNA reads as TGCGCCAGCAGCTTGGCCGGGGGGGAGACCCAGTACTTC. Translation gives CASSLAGGETQYF. This rearrangement joins TRBV5-1 to TRBJ2-5, with 7 bases fitting TRBD2. CDR1 is SGHRS, CDR2 YFSETQ, per germline. This CDR3 is 13 amino acids long. The V segment lost 0 bases and the J segment 5 bases; nucleotides outside the gene matches: 1.

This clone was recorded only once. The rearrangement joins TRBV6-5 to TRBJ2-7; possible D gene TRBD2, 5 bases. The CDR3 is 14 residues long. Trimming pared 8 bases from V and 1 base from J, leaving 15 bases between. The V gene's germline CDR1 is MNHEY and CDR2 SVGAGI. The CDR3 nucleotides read TGTGCCAGCTCACCGGGAATCTTATCCTACGAGCAGTACTTC. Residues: CASSPGILSYEQYF.

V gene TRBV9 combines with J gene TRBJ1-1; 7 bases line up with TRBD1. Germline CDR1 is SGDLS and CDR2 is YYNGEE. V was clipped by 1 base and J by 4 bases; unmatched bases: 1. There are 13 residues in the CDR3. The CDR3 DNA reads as TGTGCCAGCAGCGTAACAGGGGCCACTGAAGCTTTCTTT. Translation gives CASSVTGATEAFF.

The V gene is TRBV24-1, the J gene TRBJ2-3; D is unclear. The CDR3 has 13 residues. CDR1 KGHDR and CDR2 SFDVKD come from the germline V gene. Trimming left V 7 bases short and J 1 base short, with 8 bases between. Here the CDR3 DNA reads TGTGCCACCAGGAAAAGCGGCACAGATACGCAGTATTTT. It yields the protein CATRKSGTDTQYF.

CDR3 DNA sequence: TGTGCCAGCAGCCCGGGACAGGGGGCTTACGAGCAGTACTTC. It codes for CASSPGQGAYEQYF. The V gene is TRBV7-9, the J gene TRBJ2-7; 12 bases agree with TRBD1. V shed 5 bases, J shed 4 bases, and the junction held 3 bases outside the gene matches. Germline CDR1 is SEHNR and CDR2 is FQNEAQ (reference sequence). The CDR3 has 14 residues.

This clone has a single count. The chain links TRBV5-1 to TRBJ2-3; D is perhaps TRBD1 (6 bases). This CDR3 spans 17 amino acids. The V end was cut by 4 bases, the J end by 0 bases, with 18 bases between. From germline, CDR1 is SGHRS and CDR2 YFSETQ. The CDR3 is CASSGIRDIASTDTQYF. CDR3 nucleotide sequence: TGCGCCAGCAGCGGAATCCGGGACATAGCTAGCACAGATACGCAGTATTTT.

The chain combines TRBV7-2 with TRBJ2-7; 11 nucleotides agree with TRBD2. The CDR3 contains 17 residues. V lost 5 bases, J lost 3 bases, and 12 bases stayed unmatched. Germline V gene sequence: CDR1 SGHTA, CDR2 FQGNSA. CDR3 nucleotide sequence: TGTGCCAGCAGCCCGGGACTAGCGGCTGGAAGAATCTACGAGCAGTACTTC. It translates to CASSPGLAAGRIYEQYF.

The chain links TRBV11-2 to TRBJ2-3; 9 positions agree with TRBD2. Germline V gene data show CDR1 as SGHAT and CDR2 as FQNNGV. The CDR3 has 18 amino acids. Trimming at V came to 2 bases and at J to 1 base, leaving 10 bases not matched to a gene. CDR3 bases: TGTGCCAGCAGCTTAAGGCCGGGGACTAGCTGGGGCACAGATACGCAGTATTTT. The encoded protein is CASSLRPGTSWGTDTQYF.

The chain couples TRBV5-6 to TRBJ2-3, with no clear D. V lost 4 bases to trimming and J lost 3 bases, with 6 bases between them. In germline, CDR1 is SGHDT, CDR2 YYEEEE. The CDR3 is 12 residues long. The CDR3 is CASSVFTDTQYF. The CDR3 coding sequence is TGTGCCAGCAGCGTATTTACAGATACGCAGTATTTT. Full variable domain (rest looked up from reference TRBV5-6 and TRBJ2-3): DAGVTQSPTHLIKTRGQQVTLRCSPKSGHDTVSWYQQALGQGPQFIFQYYEEEERQRGNFPDRFSGHQFPNYSSELNVNALLLGDSALYLCASSVFTDTQYFGPGTRLTVL.

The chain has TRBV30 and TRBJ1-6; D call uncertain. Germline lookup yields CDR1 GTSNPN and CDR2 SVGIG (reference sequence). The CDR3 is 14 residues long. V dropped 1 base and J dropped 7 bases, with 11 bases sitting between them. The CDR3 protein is CAWSADNGNSPLHF. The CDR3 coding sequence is TGTGCCTGGAGTGCCGACAATGGGAATTCACCCCTCCACTTT.

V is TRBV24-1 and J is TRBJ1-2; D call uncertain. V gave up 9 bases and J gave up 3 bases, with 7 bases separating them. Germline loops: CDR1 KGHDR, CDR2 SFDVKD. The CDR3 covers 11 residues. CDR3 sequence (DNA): TGTGCCACCCGGGGTGACTATGGCTACACCTTC. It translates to CATRGDYGYTF.

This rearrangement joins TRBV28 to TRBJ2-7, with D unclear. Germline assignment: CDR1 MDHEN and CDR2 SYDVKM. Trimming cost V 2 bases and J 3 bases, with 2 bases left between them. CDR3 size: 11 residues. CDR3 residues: CASSLLYEQYF. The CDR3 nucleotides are TGTGCCAGCAGTTTACTCTACGAGCAGTACTTC.

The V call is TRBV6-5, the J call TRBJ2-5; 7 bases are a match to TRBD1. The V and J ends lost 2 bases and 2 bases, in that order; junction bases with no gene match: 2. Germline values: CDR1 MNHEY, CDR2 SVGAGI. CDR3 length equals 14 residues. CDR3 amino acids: CASSYRTGQETQYF. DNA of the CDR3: TGTGCCAGCAGTTACAGGACAGGACAAGAGACCCAGTACTTC.